A selection of T cell receptor beta chains follows, all from one sample in a study of response to subunit inactivated influenza vaccine. From the RT-PCR reads, TCRdb called clonotypes with MiXCR, one entry per CDR3 protein. This sample has over 800,000 distinct CDR3 sequences, with around 20% found just once. Sample: PBMCs from blood, taken 5 days after vaccination. These receptors originate from a man in his fifties or sixties who received an inactivated influenza vaccine. CDR3s include the opening cysteine and the closing phenylalanine or tryptophan. A D gene is named only where the DNA matches it firmly. Clone size, where shown, is once, few, many, or a class for clones that have expanded.

j_call	d_call	v_call	clone_size	cdr3_nt	cdr3_aa
TRBJ2-2	TRBD2	TRBV12-3/TRBV12-4	.	TGTGCCAGCACCGCGGGACTAGCGGGATGGACCGGGGAGCTGTTTTTT	CASTAGLAGWTGELFF
TRBJ2-1	TRBD2	TRBV7-3	.	TGTGCCAGCAGCTTACGGGGCGGTAGCGGGAGGGTTAATGAGCAGTTCTTC	CASSLRGGSGRVNEQFF
TRBJ1-2	.	TRBV7-9	.	TGTGCCAGCAGCGTAAACGGGGGCTTTAACTATGGCTACACCTTC	CASSVNGGFNYGYTF
TRBJ2-1	TRBD2	TRBV6-2/TRBV6-3	few	TGTGCCAGCAGTTACTCAGGACTAGCGGGAGGGTGGCAGTTCTTC	CASSYSGLAGGWQFF
TRBJ2-1	.	TRBV4-2	.	TGTGCCAGCAGCCAAGACGTCAGCTACAATGAGCAGTTCTTC	CASSQDVSYNEQFF
TRBJ2-1	TRBD2	TRBV24-1	few	TGTGCCACCAGTGATCTGCTAGGGACTAGTGCTCCCGGTGAGCAGTTCTTC	CATSDLLGTSAPGEQFF
TRBJ2-7	.	TRBV4-2	.	TGTGCCAGCAGCCAAGGACGGGAAAAGTCCTACGAGCAGTACTTC	CASSQGREKSYEQYF
TRBJ2-3	TRBD2	TRBV20-1	.	TGCAGTGCTAGTTCGGGACTAGAGGTTCGGTGGGATACGCAGTATTTT	CSASSGLEVRWDTQYF
TRBJ2-7	.	TRBV7-2	.	TGTGCCAGCAGCTTGAAATCTCCGGGGACCTACGAGCAGTACTTC	CASSLKSPGTYEQYF
TRBJ2-3	TRBD2	TRBV18	.	TGTGCCAGCTCACCACCGAGGACTAGCGGGAACACAGATACGCAGTATTTT	CASSPPRTSGNTDTQYF
TRBJ2-5	.	TRBV20-1	few	TGCAGTGCTAGCAGGCAGGCTGAGACCCAGTACTTC	CSASRQAETQYF
TRBJ2-3	.	TRBV6-2/TRBV6-3	.	TGTGCCAGCAGTTACTCTATCGGCAGCCCCACAGATACGCAGTATTTT	CASSYSIGSPTDTQYF
TRBJ2-7	TRBD1	TRBV7-9	few	TGTGCCAGCAGCTCACAGGGGTACCACGAGCAGTACTTC	CASSSQGYHEQYF
TRBJ1-1	.	TRBV6-5	.	TGTGCCAGCAGTTACGCCGCATCGAACACTGAAGCTTTCTTT	CASSYAASNTEAFF
TRBJ1-2	.	TRBV5-1	many	TGCGCCAGCAGCACCGGACAGATTAACTATGGCTACACCTTC	CASSTGQINYGYTF
TRBJ2-3	.	TRBV28	.	TGTGCCAGCAATTACGCGGGGCCCAAAGGGCAGGAAGATACGCAGTATTTT	CASNYAGPKGQEDTQYF
TRBJ2-6	.	TRBV28	few	TGTGCCAGCAGAGGGGGGAGCTGGCTCTCTGGGGCCAACGTCCTGACTTTC	CASRGGSWLSGANVLTF
TRBJ1-5	.	TRBV20-1	.	TGCAGTGCTAGAGATCTCTTATTGGGAGGGCCCCAGCATTTT	CSARDLLLGGPQHF
TRBJ2-3	.	TRBV20-1	.	TGCAGTGCTGGCGGGACAGCGATTTTAAACACAGATACGCAGTATTTT	CSAGGTAILNTDTQYF
TRBJ1-5	.	TRBV6-1	few	TGTGCCAGCAGTGATATTGGGTGGGATAGCAATCAGCCCCAGCATTTT	CASSDIGWDSNQPQHF
TRBJ2-3	TRBD2	TRBV10-3	few	TGTGCCATCAGTGTCCGGGCCTGGAACGGGAGGGTTAGCACAGATACGCAGTATTTT	CAISVRAWNGRVSTDTQYF
TRBJ2-5	.	TRBV21-1	.	TGTGCCAGCAGCAAAGAGGGGGACAGGGGTCTTGTGGGAGAGACCCAGTACTTC	CASSKEGDRGLVGETQYF
TRBJ1-5	TRBD1	TRBV7-9	few	TGTGCCAGCAGCCCCACAGGGGATCAGCCCCAGCATTTT	CASSPTGDQPQHF
TRBJ1-6	.	TRBV13	.	TGTGCCAGCAGCTTAGACAGGTGGAATTCACCCCTCCACTTT	CASSLDRWNSPLHF
TRBJ1-1	.	TRBV12-3/TRBV12-4	many	TGTGCCAGCAGTTTCGGAGATTTTTGGGACGGCAGCCCCATGAACACTGAAGCTTTCTTT	CASSFGDFWDGSPMNTEAFF
TRBJ1-1	.	TRBV15	.	TGTGCCACCAGCAGAGATAGAACAAGGTCGAACACTGAAGCTTTCTTT	CATSRDRTRSNTEAFF
TRBJ2-5	TRBD2	TRBV29-1	many	TGCAGCGTCATAACTAGCGGAGAGACCCAGTACTTC	CSVITSGETQYF
TRBJ2-1	.	TRBV7-2	few	TGTGCCAGCAGCTTAAATGGCAATGAGCAGTTCTTC	CASSLNGNEQFF
TRBJ1-2	.	TRBV29-1	.	TGCAGCGTTGTATCCGGCATCTATGGCTACACCTTC	CSVVSGIYGYTF
TRBJ2-5	.	TRBV21-1	.	TGTGCCAGCCCTACTAGGGCGGGGGGGCCGGCAAAAAAAGAGACCCAGTACTTC	CASPTRAGGPAKKETQYF
TRBJ2-3	.	TRBV7-9	.	TGTGCCAGCAGCCTGGACGGGCCCACAGATACGCAGTATTTT	CASSLDGPTDTQYF
TRBJ2-7	TRBD2	TRBV12-3/TRBV12-4	few	TGTGCCAGCAGAGAGAGTACTAGCGGGCCCCACGAGCAGTACTTC	CASRESTSGPHEQYF
TRBJ2-2	.	TRBV6-5	.	TGTGCCAGCAGTTACTCGCGCCCGGCCGGGGAGCTGTTTTTT	CASSYSRPAGELFF
TRBJ1-2	.	TRBV20-1	many	TGCAGTGCTACCCGGGACCAATTCTATGGCTACACCTTC	CSATRDQFYGYTF
TRBJ2-1	.	TRBV6-2/TRBV6-3	few	TGTGCCAGCAGTTACTCGAAGAGGCCTGACTCCTACAATGAGCAGTTCTTC	CASSYSKRPDSYNEQFF
TRBJ2-2	.	TRBV12-3/TRBV12-4	.	TGTGCCAGCAGCGCGTTGAACGCCGGGGAGCTGTTTTTT	CASSALNAGELFF
TRBJ2-5	.	TRBV7-9	many	TGTGCCAGCAGCTTTCACAGTGGTGGCCGGGAGACCCAGTACTTC	CASSFHSGGRETQYF
TRBJ2-7	.	TRBV20-1	few	TGCAGTGCCACAAGGCCAGTATCAACCTACGAGCAGTACTTC	CSATRPVSTYEQYF
TRBJ2-2	TRBD1	TRBV5-1	.	TGCGCCAGCAGCTTACCGGGACAGGGGTACACCGGGGAGCTGTTTTTT	CASSLPGQGYTGELFF
TRBJ2-1	TRBD1	TRBV27	few	TGTGCCAGCAGTCGACAGGGTGGCAATGAGCAGTTCTTC	CASSRQGGNEQFF
TRBJ1-2	TRBD1	TRBV6-5	.	TGTGCCGCCAAGGGGGCTGGTGGCTACACCTTC	CAAKGAGGYTF
TRBJ2-1	.	TRBV27	few	TGTGCCAGCAGTGAGACAGGACGGGTCAATGAGCAGTTCTTC	CASSETGRVNEQFF
TRBJ2-1	.	TRBV3-1	few	TGTGCCAGCAGCCAAGATGGACTCGTCCATGAGCAGTTCTTC	CASSQDGLVHEQFF
TRBJ2-4	TRBD2	TRBV6-5	.	TGTGCCAGCAGTTCACTAGCGGGGGGCGGAAACATTCAGTACTTC	CASSSLAGGGNIQYF
TRBJ2-1	TRBD2	TRBV28	.	TGTGCCAGCAGTCCGTCGGGACTAGCGGGAGGCTCCTACAATGAGCAGTTCTTC	CASSPSGLAGGSYNEQFF
TRBJ1-2	.	TRBV20-1	.	TGCAGTGCTAGAATTGGAGGGTCCTACGGCTACACCTTC	CSARIGGSYGYTF
TRBJ2-7	TRBD2	TRBV20-1	few	TGCAGTGCCTCTCGGGAGGACTACGAGCAGTACTTC	CSASREDYEQYF